The 15 T cell receptor beta chains below all came from one sample that was sequenced in a study of blood T cell repertoires in COVID-19. Libraries were prepared by immunoSEQ multiplex PCR; TCRdb keeps only in-frame clonotypes and omits some of them. The profile shows roughly 330,000 clones, about 87% of them singletons. Material for sequencing was PBMCs or T cells enriched from blood (not recorded which). The source is a woman in her twenties or thirties who had recovered from COVID-19.

This clone was seen a single time. The rearrangement links TRBV27 to TRBJ2-7; D possibly corresponds to TRBD2 (6 bases). The length of the CDR3 is 15 residues. V was trimmed by 5 bases and J by 0 bases, leaving 14 bases between them. The V gene's germline CDR1 is MNHEY and CDR2 SMNVEV (reference sequence). The CDR3 here is CASSRETTYSYEQYF. CDR3 in DNA: TGTGCCAGCAGTCGGGAGACTACTTACTCCTACGAGCAGTACTTC.

The rearrangement joins TRBV13 to TRBJ1-2; D may be TRBD1 (5 bases). The length of the CDR3 is 14 residues. From germline, CDR1 is PRHDT and CDR2 FYEKMQ (reference sequence). V lost 5 bases, J lost 6 bases, and 16 bases lay in between. This chain's CDR3 is CASSLWGGPDGYTF. Here the CDR3 DNA reads TGTGCCAGCAGCCTGTGGGGGGGTCCGGATGGCTACACCTTC.

This chain joins TRBV18 and TRBJ1-1, with a tentative D call TRBD1 (6 bases). With 1 base removed from V and 4 bases from J, the gap between germline ends came to 13 bases. The germline gives CDR1 KGHSH, CDR2 LQKENI. This CDR3 comprises 15 residues. CDR3 sequence: CASSPLSGGGTEAFF. The CDR3 DNA is TGTGCCAGCTCACCACTATCGGGAGGGGGCACTGAAGCTTTCTTT.

This rearrangement joins TRBV5-1 to TRBJ1-5; a weak D match, TRBD1 (5 bases). This CDR3 is built from 11 residues. V dropped 6 bases and J dropped 9 bases, with 10 bases sitting between them. Germline V CDR1 and CDR2: SGHRS, YFSETQ. CDR3 in amino acids: CASIQGLPQHF. CDR3 in DNA: TGCGCCAGCATCCAGGGACTGCCCCAGCATTTT.

This CDR3 reads CASSPQGGEQFF. In DNA form, the CDR3 reads TGTGCCAGCAGCCCACAGGGGGGTGAGCAGTTCTTC. The chain carries TRBV6-5 and TRBJ2-1, with 8 bases matching TRBD1. The germline gives CDR1 MNHEY, CDR2 SVGAGI. The trim removed 6 bases at V and 9 bases at J, leaving 4 bases unmatched. CDR3 length: 12 amino acids.

This clone was seen just once. This chain links TRBV10-3 with TRBJ2-7, with 7 bases matching TRBD2. J gave up 6 bases and V 8 bases, and 10 bases lay outside the gene matches. The CDR3 covers 13 residues. From germline, CDR1 is ENHRY and CDR2 SYGVKD. Here the CDR3 DNA reads TGTGCCATCGCCGAAGGACTAGTCCGCGAGCAGTACTTC. It codes for CAIAEGLVREQYF.

This chain uses TRBV7-8 with TRBJ2-1, with D possibly being TRBD1 (5 bases). The CDR3 consists of 12 residues. V shed 5 bases and J shed 8 bases, with 10 bases lying between them. Germline V lookup: CDR1 SGHVS, CDR2 FQNEAQ. The CDR3 is CASSPGLDEQFF. The DNA for the CDR3 is TGTGCCAGCAGCCCAGGGCTCGATGAGCAGTTCTTC.

V gene TRBV19 combines with J gene TRBJ2-7; tentative D call: TRBD1 (5 bases). This CDR3 is built from 13 residues. V dropped 5 bases and J dropped 4 bases, with 12 bases sitting between them. CDR1 is LNHDA, CDR2 SQIVND, per germline (reference sequence). CDR3 nucleotides: TGTGCCAGTAGTTACCGACAGACTTACGAGCAGTACTTC. Translated, it gives CASSYRQTYEQYF.

This chain connects TRBV4-2 to TRBJ2-5, with 7 bases matching TRBD2. J lost 0 bases, V lost 0 bases, and 16 bases had no gene match. Germline V gene sequence: CDR1 LGHNA, CDR2 YNFKEQ. The CDR3 has 20 residues. This chain's CDR3 is CASSQDRGAQREKYQETQYF. For the CDR3, the DNA is TGTGCCAGCAGCCAAGATCGAGGAGCTCAGCGGGAAAAGTACCAAGAGACCCAGTACTTC.

This rearrangement joins TRBV30 to TRBJ1-1; tentative D call: TRBD1 (6 bases). Germline assignment: CDR1 GTSNPN and CDR2 SVGIG (reference sequence). Trimming left V 0 bases short and J 5 bases short, with 19 bases between. This CDR3 region has 16 residues. CDR3 sequence reads: CAWSVGGGLLGTEAFF. DNA for the CDR3: TGTGCCTGGAGTGTAGGGGGGGGCCTCTTAGGGACTGAAGCTTTCTTT.

The V and J genes are TRBV19 and TRBJ1-1, with 10 bases matching TRBD1. Trimming took 5 bases from V and 0 from J; bases not matched to a gene: 9. The length of the CDR3 is 17 residues. Germline lookup yields CDR1 LNHDA and CDR2 SQIVND (reference sequence). The CDR3 is CASSFRDRGKLNTEAFF. The CDR3 DNA reads TGTGCCAGTAGTTTCCGGGACAGGGGAAAACTGAACACTGAAGCTTTCTTT.

The chain links TRBV3-1 (or the pseudogene TRBV3-2) to TRBJ1-2; 7 bases map to TRBD1. V lost 1 base, J lost 4 bases, and 6 bases stayed unmatched. The germline V gene encodes CDR1 LGHDT and CDR2 YNNKEL (reference sequence). The CDR3 is 15 residues long. CDR3 sequence (DNA): TGTGCCAGCAGCCAAGGTTCAGGGGGTTTCTATGGCTACACCTTC. Translation: CASSQGSGGFYGYTF.

The chain links TRBV18 to TRBJ1-5; TRBD1 is a possible D gene (6 bases). Germline CDR1 and CDR2: KGHSH and LQKENI. Between the trimmed V and J ends, which lost 2 bases and 2 bases, there was a span of 10 bases. This CDR3 is 15 amino acids long. CDR3 sequence (DNA): TGTGCCAGCTCACCAGGCAGGGGAGGCAATCAGCCCCAGCATTTT. Its protein product is CASSPGRGGNQPQHF.

The rearrangement uses TRBV7-9 and TRBJ2-3, with 13 nucleotides matching TRBD2. Germline V gene data show CDR1 as SEHNR and CDR2 as FQNEAQ (reference sequence). V dropped 8 bases and J dropped 0; count of bases not matched to a gene: 5. The CDR3 loop spans 16 amino acids. CDR3 sequence: CASGGLAGLSTDTQYF. The CDR3 DNA is TGTGCCAGCGGGGGACTAGCGGGGCTTAGCACAGATACGCAGTATTTT.

The CDR3, as DNA: TGTGCCAGCAGTTACGCAGGGGATGGCTACACCTTC. Its protein product is CASSYAGDGYTF. V and J are TRBV6-5 and TRBJ1-2, with D possibly matching TRBD1 (6 bases). The CDR3 runs to 12 residues. In germline, CDR1 is MNHEY, CDR2 SVGAGI. Trimming left V 2 bases short and J 6 bases short, with 7 bases between.